Below, 24 T cell receptor beta chains from the same sample are listed, as sequenced in a study of regulatory T cells in long-lasting Graves disease. iRepertoire HTBI primers and Arm-PCR of CDR3 regions built TCR beta libraries. Via MiXCR, TCRdb re-called the multiplex PCR reads, giving one row per CDR3 protein. The sample includes some 320,000 distinct CDR3 sequences, over 15% of them seen just once. This sample's time point: newly diagnosed GD, antithyroid drugs for less than 3 months. TCR sequences were obtained from RNA taken from PBMCs. Sequenced material: peripheral blood mononuclear cells (PBMCs), taken at new diagnosis, from a patient treated with antithyroid drugs. These receptors originate from a female donor with Graves disease.

This clonotype was seen many times. This chain connects TRBV3-1 to TRBJ2-3, with 7 bases matching TRBD2. J was trimmed by 8 bases and V by 4 bases; bases with no gene match: 9. CDR1 is LGHDT and CDR2 is YNNKEL in the germline V gene (reference sequence). This CDR3 is built from 14 residues. The CDR3 nucleotides are TGTGCCAGCAGCCGAGCCCCGCGGGGGACTACGCAGTATTTT. Translating gives CASSRAPRGTTQYF.

This clonotype was observed many times. The rearrangement links TRBV30 to TRBJ1-1; tentative D call: TRBD1 (5 bases). Germline CDR1 reads GTSNPN; CDR2 reads SVGIG (reference sequence). The CDR3 has 12 residues. Trimming took 3 bases from V and 2 from J, leaving 7 bases between them. CDR3 in amino acids: CAWSRDNTEAFF. The DNA for the CDR3 is TGTGCCTGGAGCAGGGACAACACTGAAGCTTTCTTT.

V is TRBV28 and J is TRBJ2-2; TRBD2 agrees at 11 bases. With 5 bases clipped from V and 1 base from J, the junction kept 6 bases outside the gene matches. This CDR3 has 17 residues. Germline values: CDR1 MDHEN, CDR2 SYDVKM. CDR3 protein: CASSPLGLAGNTGELFF. The CDR3 DNA reads TGTGCCAGCAGTCCTTTAGGACTAGCGGGGAACACCGGGGAGCTGTTTTTT.

This clonotype has just a few counts. CDR3 DNA sequence: TGTGCCAGCTCCCTCCCGGACAGGGTTATGTCTGAAGCTTTCTTT. Protein sequence: CASSLPDRVMSEAFF. The chain recombines TRBV18 with TRBJ1-1; 8 nucleotides line up with TRBD1. J was trimmed by 6 bases and V by 6 bases; bases with no gene match: 12. The CDR3 sequence is 15 residues long. Germline CDR1 KGHSH, CDR2 LQKENI.

At least ten counts were recorded for this clonotype. This chain connects TRBV6-1 to TRBJ2-3; unclear D gene. V was shortened by 1 base and J by 2 bases, with 10 bases between the two germline ends. Germline V gene lookup returns CDR1 MNHNS and CDR2 SASEGT. The CDR3 spans 15 residues. The CDR3 spells CASSEGPSPTDTQYF. The CDR3 nucleotides read TGTGCCAGCAGTGAAGGGCCCTCCCCCACAGATACGCAGTATTTT.

The chain joins TRBV6-5 to TRBJ2-7; 7 bases align to TRBD1. The germline V gene has CDR1 MNHEY and CDR2 SVGAGI. The CDR3 has 17 amino acids. V lost 4 bases, J lost 0 bases, and 12 bases stayed unmatched. Here the CDR3 reads CASSCSRGPENSYEQYF. CDR3 nucleotide sequence: TGTGCCAGCAGTTGCTCGAGGGGGCCGGAGAACTCCTACGAGCAGTACTTC.

There are many counts of this clonotype. The J gene is TRBJ1-2, the V gene TRBV6-1; D is unresolved. The CDR3 consists of 13 residues. The V end was cut by 4 bases, the J end by 8 bases, with 14 bases between. Germline CDR1 is MNHNS and CDR2 is SASEGT. The chain's CDR3 is CASSVLSGHGYTF. The CDR3 DNA reads as TGTGCCAGCAGTGTTCTAAGTGGTCACGGCTACACCTTC.

This clonotype was counted ten times or more. At one end the junction does not follow the germline gene, possibly because of a read error. The chain combines TRBV7-3 with TRBJ2-3; perhaps TRBD1 as D (5 bases). CDR1 is SGHTA and CDR2 is FQGTGA in the germline V gene. This CDR3 spans 15 amino acids. This chain's CDR3 is CASSLTARVADTQYF. The CDR3, as DNA: TGTGCCAGCAGCCTAACTGCCAGGGTTGCCGATACGCAGTATTTT.

As regards this clonotype: This could be a read error, since a much larger clone is one nucleotide away. This CDR3 fails to terminate in the conserved phenylalanine or tryptophan, so it likely reflects a read error. This sequence joins TRBV2 and TRBJ2-1, with D possibly TRBD1 on 6 matching bases. This CDR3 region has 16 residues. Germline V CDR1 and CDR2: SNHLY, FYNNEI. Trimming pared 6 bases from V and 7 bases from J, leaving 22 bases between. DNA for the CDR3: TGTGCCAGCAGCGTCAGGGGCCTAGTGGCGGTAAATGAGCAGTTCTAC. This gives the protein CASSVRGLVAVNEQFY.

In this sample, this clonotype turned up many times. The CDR3: CASKRAGNSYNEQFF. CDR3 sequence (DNA): TGTGCCAGCAAACGAGCGGGGAACTCCTACAATGAGCAGTTCTTC. The rearrangement links TRBV6-2 or TRBV6-3 to TRBJ2-1; TRBD2 matches 7 bases. V shed 7 bases and J 0 bases; nucleotides not matched to a gene: 6. This CDR3 has 15 residues. Germline V lookup: CDR1 MNHEY, CDR2 SVGEGT.

V is TRBV20-1 and J is TRBJ2-7, with 15 bases that match TRBD2. This CDR3 has 17 amino acids. Looked up from germline, CDR1 is DFQATT and CDR2 is SNEGSKA (reference sequence). V trimming: 3 bases; J trimming: 3 bases; junction bases outside the gene matches: 9. The CDR3: CSARALGLAGGFYEQYF. The CDR3, as DNA: TGCAGTGCTAGGGCTCTGGGACTAGCGGGAGGTTTCTACGAGCAGTACTTC.

Many counts were recorded for this clonotype. The rearrangement joins TRBV2 to TRBJ2-7; 10 bases match TRBD1. Germline loops: CDR1 SNHLY, CDR2 FYNNEI. Losses at the gene ends were 6 bases for V and 4 bases for J; bases not matched to a gene: 6. This CDR3 is built from 14 residues. CDR3 coding DNA: TGTGCCAGCAGCGGGGGACAGGGGTCTTACGAGCAGTACTTC. Its protein is CASSGGQGSYEQYF.

This clonotype was counted ten times or more. The rearrangement uses TRBV10-1 and TRBJ2-1, with 12 nucleotides matching TRBD2. With 3 bases clipped from V and 8 bases from J, the junction kept 5 bases outside the gene matches. The length of the CDR3 is 15 residues. CDR1 is WNHNN, CDR2 SYGVQD, per germline (reference sequence). Here the CDR3 reads CASSEASGRAHEQFF. DNA of the CDR3: TGCGCCAGCAGTGAAGCTAGCGGGAGGGCCCATGAGCAGTTCTTC.

This clonotype was counted ten times or more. The chain couples TRBV27 to TRBJ1-1; 12 bases are shared with TRBD1. The J segment lost 10 bases and the V segment lost 7 bases, leaving 10 bases of the junction unmatched. Germline loops: CDR1 MNHEY, CDR2 SMNVEV (reference sequence). This CDR3 is 14 amino acids long. The CDR3 sequence is CASTPGQGATLAFF. For the CDR3, the DNA is TGTGCCAGCACACCGGGACAGGGGGCAACGTTAGCTTTCTTT.

V is TRBV13 and J is TRBJ2-4; weak D call: TRBD2 (5 bases). V was cut by 2 bases and J by 1 base, with 6 bases left in between. CDR3 length: 14 residues. Germline CDR1 and CDR2: PRHDT and FYEKMQ (reference sequence). CDR3 protein: CASSLRGAKNIQYF. DNA of the CDR3: TGTGCCAGCAGCTTAAGAGGGGCCAAAAACATTCAGTACTTC.

As for this clonotype: One junction end does not reproduce the germline sequence, and a read error may be involved. This sequence joins TRBV7-7 and TRBJ2-2; D not certain. The CDR3 runs 15 residues. CDR1 and CDR2 from the germline V gene are SSHAT and FNYEAQ (reference sequence). The DNA of the CDR3 is TGTGCTAGCACCGCCGGTAGGATCCCCGCCGGGGAGCTGTTTTTT. As protein: CASTAGRIPAGELFF.

Many counts were recorded for this clonotype. The genes are TRBV2 and TRBJ2-1; 9 nucleotides agree with TRBD2. Germline V lookup: CDR1 SNHLY, CDR2 FYNNEI. V shed 2 bases, J shed 8 bases, and the junction held 4 bases outside the gene matches. This CDR3 has 14 residues. CDR3 coding DNA: TGTGCCAGCAGTGAAATGGGACTAGCAGATGAGCAGTTCTTC. It translates to CASSEMGLADEQFF.

There are a few counts of this clonotype. J is TRBJ2-7 and V is TRBV29-1, with 7 positions matching TRBD2. J gave up 3 bases and V 4 bases, and 3 bases lay outside the gene matches. CDR3 size: 12 residues. Germline V lookup: CDR1 SQVTM, CDR2 ANQGSEA. As DNA, the CDR3 is TGCAGCGTTGCGGGACTAAGCTACGAGCAGTACTTC. Translating gives CSVAGLSYEQYF.

At least ten counts were recorded for this clonotype. The V gene is TRBV12-3 or TRBV12-4, the J gene TRBJ2-5; weak D call: TRBD1 (5 bases). This CDR3 is 13 amino acids long. With 5 bases removed from V and 5 bases from J, the gap between germline ends came to 12 bases. Written as DNA, the CDR3 is TGTGCCAGCAGTAGAAGCGACAGCGAGACCCAGTACTTC. Translated, it gives CASSRSDSETQYF.

This clonotype was found many times. The gene calls are TRBV30 and TRBJ1-6; D unresolved. V lost 1 base and J 8 bases, leaving 9 bases between the germline ends. This CDR3 has 13 residues. CDR1 and CDR2 from the germline V gene are GTSNPN and SVGIG (reference sequence). Written as DNA, the CDR3 is TGTGCCTGGAGTGGCTTACTTTATTCACCCCTCCACTTT. It specifies CAWSGLLYSPLHF.

Comment on this clonotype: With a far larger clone one base away, a read error is the likely cause. It is likely a read error, because the conserved phenylalanine at the end of the CDR3 is missing. V gene TRBV11-2 combines with J gene TRBJ1-1; weak D call: TRBD1 (5 bases). The CDR3 has 13 residues. V gave up 3 bases and J gave up 1 base, with 6 bases separating them. Germline lookup yields CDR1 SGHAT and CDR2 FQNNGV. The CDR3 coding sequence is TGTGCCAGCAGCTTGAGGGGGAACACTGAAGCTTTCTCT. As protein: CASSLRGNTEAFS.

The table lists this clonotype with many counts. The V and J genes are TRBV6-1 and TRBJ1-5; TRBD1 agrees at 7 bases. With V trimmed by 0 bases and J by 3 bases, 2 bases remained unmatched. Germline CDR1 and CDR2: MNHNS and SASEGT. The CDR3 is 15 amino acids. The CDR3 DNA reads as TGTGCCAGCAGTGAAGCACAGGGGAACAATCAGCCCCAGCATTTT. Residues: CASSEAQGNNQPQHF.

As for this clonotype: This sequence is one base from a far larger clone and is likely a read error. The V call is TRBV7-9, the J call TRBJ2-1; D not certain. This CDR3 has 12 amino acids. The germline gives CDR1 SEHNR, CDR2 FQNEAQ (reference sequence). CDR3 sequence (DNA): TGTGCCAGCAGCCGAACCCAGGATGAGCAGCTCTTC. Its protein is CASSRTQDEQLF.

The chain has TRBV10-2 and TRBJ2-7, with TRBD2 as a possible D gene (5 bases). Germline V CDR1 and CDR2: WSHSY, SAAADI. The CDR3 extends over 13 amino acids. Between the trimmed V and J ends, which lost 6 bases and 6 bases, there was a span of 15 bases. CDR3: CASRGARESEQYF. The CDR3 nucleotides read TGCGCCAGCAGGGGAGCGAGGGAAAGCGAGCAGTACTTC.